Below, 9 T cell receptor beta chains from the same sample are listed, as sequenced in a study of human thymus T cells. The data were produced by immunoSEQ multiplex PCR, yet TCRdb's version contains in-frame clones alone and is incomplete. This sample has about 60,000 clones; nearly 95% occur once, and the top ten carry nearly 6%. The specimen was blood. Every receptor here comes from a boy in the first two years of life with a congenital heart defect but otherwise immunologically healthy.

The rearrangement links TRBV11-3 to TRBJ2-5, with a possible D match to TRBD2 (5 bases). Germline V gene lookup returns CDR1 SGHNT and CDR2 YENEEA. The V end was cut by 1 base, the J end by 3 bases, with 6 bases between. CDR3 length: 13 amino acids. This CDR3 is CASSLGLKETQYF. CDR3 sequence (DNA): TGTGCCAGCAGCTTAGGACTAAAAGAGACCCAGTACTTC.

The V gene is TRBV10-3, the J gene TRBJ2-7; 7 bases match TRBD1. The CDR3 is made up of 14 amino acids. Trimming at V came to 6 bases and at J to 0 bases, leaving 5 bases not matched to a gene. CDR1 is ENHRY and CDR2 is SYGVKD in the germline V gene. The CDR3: CAISLDRSSYEQYF. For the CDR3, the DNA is TGTGCCATCAGCTTGGACAGGAGCTCCTACGAGCAGTACTTC.

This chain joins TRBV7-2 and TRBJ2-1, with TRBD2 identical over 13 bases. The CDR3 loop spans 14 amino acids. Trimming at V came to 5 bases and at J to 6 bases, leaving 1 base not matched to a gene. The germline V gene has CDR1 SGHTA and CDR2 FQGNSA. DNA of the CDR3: TGTGCCAGCAGCACTAGCGGGGGGGCCAATGAGCAGTTCTTC. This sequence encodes CASSTSGGANEQFF.

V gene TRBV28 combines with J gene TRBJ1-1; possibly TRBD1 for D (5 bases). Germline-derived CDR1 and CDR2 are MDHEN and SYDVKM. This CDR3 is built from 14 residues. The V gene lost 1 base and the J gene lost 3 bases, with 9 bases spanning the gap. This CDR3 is CASSLYGGDTEAFF. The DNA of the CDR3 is TGTGCCAGCAGTTTATACGGGGGGGACACTGAAGCTTTCTTT. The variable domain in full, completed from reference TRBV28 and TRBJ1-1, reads DVKVTQSSRYLVKRTGEKVFLECVQDMDHENMFWYRQDPGLGLRLIYFSYDVKMKEKGDIPEGYSVSREKKERFSLILESASTNQTSMYLCASSLYGGDTEAFFGQGTRLTVV.

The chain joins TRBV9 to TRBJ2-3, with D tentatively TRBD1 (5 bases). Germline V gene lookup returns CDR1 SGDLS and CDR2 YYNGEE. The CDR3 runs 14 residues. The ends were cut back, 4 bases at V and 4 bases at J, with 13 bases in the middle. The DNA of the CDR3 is TGTGCCAGCAGCATCGAAGGGGCCCCAGATACGCAGTATTTT. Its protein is CASSIEGAPDTQYF. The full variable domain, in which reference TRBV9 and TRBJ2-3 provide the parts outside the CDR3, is DSGVTQTPKHLITATGQRVTLRCSPRSGDLSVYWYQQSLDQGLQFLIQYYNGEERAKGNILERFSAQQFPDLHSELNLSSLELGDSALYFCASSIEGAPDTQYFGPGTRLTVL.

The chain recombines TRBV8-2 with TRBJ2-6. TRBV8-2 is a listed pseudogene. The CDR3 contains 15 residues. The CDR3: CGTAVTQSRANVLTF. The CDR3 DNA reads TGTGGCACAGCTGTAACACAAAGTCGGGCCAACGTCCTGACTTTC.

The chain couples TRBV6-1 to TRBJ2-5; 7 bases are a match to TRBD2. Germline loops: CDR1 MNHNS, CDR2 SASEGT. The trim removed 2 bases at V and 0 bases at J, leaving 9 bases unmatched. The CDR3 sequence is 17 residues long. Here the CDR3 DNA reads TGTGCCAGCAGTGAAAGGGGAGGGGCCAAGTACCAAGAGACCCAGTACTTC. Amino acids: CASSERGGAKYQETQYF.

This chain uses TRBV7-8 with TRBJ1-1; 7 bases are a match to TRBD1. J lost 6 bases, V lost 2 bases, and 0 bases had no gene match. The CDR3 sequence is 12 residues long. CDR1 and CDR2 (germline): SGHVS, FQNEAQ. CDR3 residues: CASSLQGAEAFF. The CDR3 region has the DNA TGTGCCAGCAGCTTACAGGGGGCTGAAGCTTTCTTT.

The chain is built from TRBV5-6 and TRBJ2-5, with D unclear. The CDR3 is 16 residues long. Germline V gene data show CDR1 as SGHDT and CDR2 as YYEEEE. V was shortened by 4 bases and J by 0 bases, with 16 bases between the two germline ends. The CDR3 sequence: CASSQTSRTYQETQYF. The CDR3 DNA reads TGTGCCAGCAGCCAAACATCTAGGACCTACCAAGAGACCCAGTACTTC.